A selection of T cell receptor beta chains follows, all from one sample in a study of blood T cell repertoires in COVID-19. Repertoires were generated with immunoSEQ multiplex PCR, while TCRdb's copy carries only in-frame clones and drops some. The sample holds tens of thousands of clones, 65% to 80% seen once. Sample: peripheral blood. These receptors were collected from an older man with acute or convalescent COVID-19. The CDR3 runs from the conserved cysteine through the conserved F or W. The order of the fields is clone size, D gene, J gene, V gene, CDR3 protein, CDR3 DNA. D genes are given only for firm matches. Clone size is not always given. Where it is, it says once, few, many or a class for expanded clones.

. | TRBD1 | TRBJ2-1 | TRBV11-3 | CASSGPDRAGYNEQFF | TGTGCCAGCAGCGGCCCTGACAGGGCGGGTTACAATGAGCAGTTCTTC
. | TRBD1 | TRBJ2-2 | TRBV10-3 | CAISPGGNTGELFF | TGTGCCATCAGTCCAGGGGGGAACACCGGGGAGCTGTTTTTT
. | . | TRBJ2-3 | TRBV2 | CASSYALSSTDTQYF | TGTGCCAGCAGTTACGCTCTATCTAGCACAGATACGCAGTATTTT
. | . | TRBJ1-5 | TRBV5-6 | CASSTGLLPNQPQHF | TGTGCCAGCAGCACGGGACTCCTACCCAATCAGCCCCAGCATTTT
. | . | TRBJ1-1 | TRBV6-6 | CASSYGPGTEAFF | TGTGCCAGCAGTTATGGTCCGGGCACTGAAGCTTTCTTT
once | TRBD1 | TRBJ2-7 | TRBV30 | CAWSDRGNRYEQYF | TGTGCCTGGAGTGACAGGGGAAATCGCTACGAGCAGTACTTC
. | . | TRBJ1-2 | TRBV2 | CASSEGSSIIVFTNYGYTF | TGTGCCAGCAGTGAGGGCAGTTCTATAATAGTTTTCACTAACTATGGCTACACCTTC
. | . | TRBJ2-7 | TRBV4-2 | CASSQDFGTTYEQYF | TGTGCCAGCAGCCAAGATTTTGGGACAACCTACGAGCAGTACTTC
. | TRBD1 | TRBJ1-2 | TRBV5-1 | CASSFHDRGPYGYTF | TGCGCCAGCAGCTTCCATGACAGGGGACCCTATGGCTACACCTTC
. | . | TRBJ2-7 | TRBV7-9 | CASSLTGKYSEQYF | TGTGCCAGCAGCTTGACAGGAAAGTACTCCGAGCAGTACTTC
. | . | TRBJ2-1 | TRBV6-5 | CASRPEGGRYNEQFF | TGTGCCAGCAGACCTGAAGGAGGCCGTTACAATGAGCAGTTCTTC
. | . | TRBJ2-1 | TRBV27 | CASSNPAYEQFF | TGTGCCAGCAGTAACCCAGCGTATGAGCAGTTCTTC
. | . | TRBJ1-4 | TRBV11-2 | CASSRGVRTNEKLFF | TGTGCCAGCAGCCGTGGTGTGAGAACTAATGAAAAACTGTTTTTT
. | TRBD1 | TRBJ2-2 | TRBV15 | CATSAGGQGKATGELFF | TGTGCCACCAGCGCCGGGGGACAGGGGAAAGCCACCGGGGAGCTGTTTTTT
few | TRBD1 | TRBJ1-2 | TRBV5-1 | CASSPNRDSIIWADGYTF | TGCGCCAGCAGCCCAAACCGGGACAGTATTATATGGGCTGATGGCTACACCTTC
. | TRBD1 | TRBJ1-2 | TRBV6-6 | CASSNVGGQSGYTF | TGTGCCAGCTCCAACGTAGGGGGACAGAGTGGCTACACCTTC
. | . | TRBJ2-1 | TRBV29-1 | CSVSGPRGEQFF | TGCAGCGTTTCCGGGCCTCGCGGGGAGCAGTTCTTC
. | . | TRBJ1-1 | TRBV28 | CASRAGGLTNTEAFF | TGTGCCAGCAGAGCTGGGGGACTTACGAACACTGAAGCTTTCTTT
few | TRBD2 | TRBJ2-7 | TRBV10-1 | CASSPSGLASGEQYF | TGCGCCAGCAGCCCCTCGGGACTAGCGTCGGGCGAGCAGTACTTC
few | . | TRBJ2-7 | TRBV11-2 | CASSPGSTYEQYF | TGTGCCAGCAGCCCAGGCTCTACCTACGAGCAGTACTTC
. | . | TRBJ1-3 | TRBV19 | CASSLGSGNTIYF | TGTGCCAGTTCCCTAGGATCTGGAAACACCATATATTTT
. | . | TRBJ2-1 | TRBV5-4 | CASSLVGAGNEQFF | TGTGCCAGCAGCTTGGTAGGGGCCGGGAATGAGCAGTTCTTC
. | TRBD1 | TRBJ1-5 | TRBV6-6 | CATRDSYSNQPQHF | TGTGCAACCAGGGACAGCTATAGCAATCAGCCCCAGCATTTT
. | TRBD2 | TRBJ2-1 | TRBV7-9 | CASSSPRLAGGQDEQFF | TGTGCCAGCAGCTCTCCTAGGCTAGCGGGGGGGCAAGATGAGCAGTTCTTC
. | . | TRBJ1-5 | TRBV2 | CASSEALQGGQPQHF | TGTGCCAGCAGTGAAGCGCTTCAGGGTGGCCAGCCCCAGCATTTT
. | TRBD1 | TRBJ1-6 | TRBV7-8 | CASSLGGTGYSPLHF | TGTGCCAGCAGCTTAGGTGGGACAGGTTATTCACCCCTCCACTTT
. | TRBD2 | TRBJ2-1 | TRBV29-1 | CSVEGAGGLEQFF | TGCAGCGTTGAAGGAGCGGGGGGGTTGGAGCAGTTCTTC
. | TRBD2 | TRBJ2-3 | TRBV7-6 | CASSLVSSGPVSTDTQYF | TGTGCCAGCAGCTTAGTTTCTAGCGGCCCCGTCTCCACAGATACGCAGTATTTT
. | TRBD2 | TRBJ2-1 | TRBV13 | CASSLGTSGVSYNEQFF | TGTGCCAGCAGCTTAGGAACTAGCGGGGTCTCCTACAATGAGCAGTTCTTC
. | TRBD1 | TRBJ2-6 | TRBV7-9 | CASSTRDRALEGANVLTF | TGTGCCAGCAGCACGCGGGACAGGGCGTTGGAAGGGGCCAACGTCCTGACTTTC
. | . | TRBJ1-1 | TRBV28 | CASIREPGNTEAFF | TGTGCCAGCATTCGCGAGCCAGGGAACACTGAAGCTTTCTTT
. | TRBD1 | TRBJ2-1 | TRBV9 | CASSTRQGGGEQFF | TGTGCCAGCAGCACCCGACAGGGGGGCGGTGAGCAGTTCTTC
. | . | TRBJ1-5 | TRBV5-1 | CASSQGVGGAGQPQHF | TGCGCCAGCAGCCAGGGAGTAGGAGGGGCAGGTCAGCCCCAGCATTTT
. | TRBD1 | TRBJ2-2 | TRBV2 | CASSRDRVATGELFF | TGTGCCAGCAGCAGGGACAGGGTGGCCACCGGGGAGCTGTTTTTT
. | TRBD1 | TRBJ2-7 | TRBV20-1 | CSASSRQGTYEQYF | TGCAGTGCTAGTTCCAGACAGGGGACCTACGAGCAGTACTTC
. | TRBD2 | TRBJ2-3 | TRBV27 | CASSWRGLARADTQYF | TGTGCCAGCAGTTGGCGGGGACTAGCCAGAGCAGATACGCAGTATTTT
. | . | TRBJ1-6 | TRBV2 | CASTEGVYNSPLHF | TGTGCCAGCACCGAGGGAGTCTATAATTCACCCCTCCACTTT
. | TRBD2 | TRBJ2-3 | TRBV28 | CASSHKRGAADTQYF | TGTGCCAGCAGTCACAAGCGGGGGGCAGCAGATACGCAGTATTTT
. | TRBD1 | TRBJ1-5 | TRBV30 | CAWSGDRGNQPQHF | TGTGCCTGGAGTGGGGACAGGGGCAATCAGCCCCAGCATTTT
few | TRBD1 | TRBJ2-3 | TRBV19 | CASSADRGISTDTQYF | TGTGCCAGTAGTGCGGACAGGGGAATTTCCACAGATACGCAGTATTTT
. | . | TRBJ2-4 | TRBV7-8 | CASSLGNKGGWAKNIQYF | TGTGCCAGCAGCTTAGGGAACAAAGGCGGGTGGGCCAAAAACATTCAGTACTTC
. | TRBD1 | TRBJ1-4 | TRBV2 | CASKGGTGTGKLFF | TGTGCCAGCAAAGGCGGGACAGGGACAGGAAAACTGTTTTTT
. | . | TRBJ1-1 | TRBV15 | CATSRAQGMNTEAFF | TGTGCCACCAGCAGGGCTCAGGGGATGAACACTGAAGCTTTCTTT
. | . | TRBJ2-5 | TRBV3-1/TRBV3-2 | CASSQVAGTAGEDGETQYF | TGTGCCAGCAGCCAAGTTGCAGGGACAGCGGGAGAGGATGGGGAGACCCAGTACTTC
. | . | TRBJ2-2 | TRBV6-1 | CASSELWGLGELFF | TGTGCCAGCAGTGAATTATGGGGGCTCGGGGAGCTGTTTTTT
few | . | TRBJ1-2 | TRBV7-9 | CASSLYPSDRLLNYGYTF | TGTGCCAGCAGCTTATATCCATCAGACAGGTTGCTTAACTATGGCTACACCTTC
. | TRBD1 | TRBJ1-2 | TRBV6-5 | CASRYPGQGPYGYTF | TGTGCCAGCAGATACCCGGGACAGGGCCCCTATGGCTACACCTTC
. | . | TRBJ1-3 | TRBV5-5 | CASRRESLSGNTIYF | TGTGCCAGCAGGAGGGAGTCGCTCTCTGGAAACACCATATATTTT
. | . | TRBJ1-1 | TRBV2 | CASSDPRDLTEAFF | TGTGCCAGCAGCGACCCCAGGGATCTCACTGAAGCTTTCTTT
few | . | TRBJ1-1 | TRBV6-1 | CASSEWIGNQGAFF | TGTGCCAGCAGTGAATGGATTGGCAACCAGGGCGCTTTCTTT
few | . | TRBJ1-1 | TRBV29-1 | CSVVGGGTEAFF | TGCAGCGTTGTCGGGGGTGGCACTGAAGCTTTCTTT
. | . | TRBJ2-4 | TRBV10-2 | CASSNRVGQNIQYF | TGCGCCAGCAGTAACAGGGTTGGCCAAAACATTCAGTACTTC
. | . | TRBJ1-2 | TRBV2 | CASSEGQVTYGYTF | TGTGCCAGCAGTGAAGGACAGGTGACGTATGGCTACACCTTC
. | TRBD1 | TRBJ1-4 | TRBV19 | CASKETGTHEKLFF | TGTGCCAGTAAAGAGACAGGGACTCATGAAAAACTGTTTTTT
. | TRBD2 | TRBJ2-1 | TRBV28 | CASSTSGGFLYNEQFF | TGTGCCAGCAGCACTAGCGGGGGGTTTCTCTACAATGAGCAGTTCTTC